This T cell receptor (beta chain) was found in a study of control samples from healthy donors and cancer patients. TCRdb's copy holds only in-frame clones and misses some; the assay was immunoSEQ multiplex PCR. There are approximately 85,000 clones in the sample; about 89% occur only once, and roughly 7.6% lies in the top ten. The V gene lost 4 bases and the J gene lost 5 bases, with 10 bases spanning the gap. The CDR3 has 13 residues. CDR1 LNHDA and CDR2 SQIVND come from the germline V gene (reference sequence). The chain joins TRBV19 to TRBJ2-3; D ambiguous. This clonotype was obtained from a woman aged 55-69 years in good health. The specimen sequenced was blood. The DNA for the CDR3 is TGTGCCAGTAGTACCAACCCACGAGATACGCAGTATTTT. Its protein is CASSTNPRDTQYF.